Each of the 18 T cell receptor beta chains below was sequenced from the same sample in a study of blood T cells in healthy people across ages (dated by TCRdb to the mid-2010s). Library construction relied on 5' RACE. TCRdb lists the instrument as Illumina HiSeq 2500. A second PCR of 7 to 11 cycles was performed with a sample-barcoded 5' primer and a J-beta primer mix. The public reads were reanalyzed by TCRdb: fastp trimming at Q25, MiXCR alignment, in-frame beta chains only. Each record represents a unique CDR3 protein, reported with the most common genes and DNA among its rows. The sample profile shows 1.2 million to 1.5 million distinct CDR3 sequences; roughly 45% of them were found once. Of the sample, 6.5% to 10% falls within the top ten clones. The specimen sequenced was blood. These receptors originate from a woman under 30 in good health.

This clonotype has more than one count but fewer than ten. V and J are TRBV29-1 and TRBJ1-2; TRBD1 is a possible D gene (5 bases). The CDR3 is made up of 15 amino acids. The ends were cut back, 6 bases at V and 0 bases at J, with 17 bases in the middle. The germline gives CDR1 SQVTM, CDR2 ANQGSEA. CDR3 amino acids: CSVSTRDVANYGYTF. DNA for the CDR3: TGCAGCGTATCAACGCGGGACGTAGCTAACTATGGCTACACCTTC. Combining the CDR3 with reference TRBV29-1 and TRBJ1-2 gives the whole variable domain SAVISQKPSRDICQRGTSLTIQCQVDSQVTMMFWYRQQPGQSLTLIATANQGSEATYESGFVIDKFPISRPNLTFSTLTVSNMSPEDSSIYLCSVSTRDVANYGYTFGSGTRLTVV.

This clonotype occurred many times. V and J are TRBV2 and TRBJ1-1, with D tentatively TRBD1 (6 bases). Per the germline V gene, CDR1 is SNHLY and CDR2 is FYNNEI. This CDR3 spans 12 amino acids. V dropped 6 bases and J dropped 6 bases, with 11 bases sitting between them. The CDR3 DNA is TGTGCCAGCAGACTAGACAGGTCTGAAGCTTTCTTT. This encodes CASRLDRSEAFF. Together with reference TRBV2 and TRBJ1-1, the CDR3 gives the full variable domain: EPEVTQTPSHQVTQMGQEVILRCVPISNHLYFYWYRQILGQKVEFLVSFYNNEISEKSEIFDDQFSVERPDGSNFTLKIRSTKLEDSAMYFCASRLDRSEAFFGQGTRLTVV.

Comments on this clonotype: At one end, the junction sequence differs from germline, possibly due to a read error. The rearrangement uses TRBV3-1 and TRBJ1-2, with a tentative D call TRBD1 (6 bases). The germline CDR1 and CDR2 sequences are LGHDT and YNNKEL (reference sequence). This CDR3 region has 14 residues. For the CDR3, the DNA is TGTGCCTGCAGCGTCCAGGGGACGAACTATGGCTACACCTTC. Translating it yields CACSVQGTNYGYTF.

This clonotype was counted a few times. This chain links TRBV20-1 with TRBJ2-3; a weak D match, TRBD2 (6 bases). The CDR3 covers 15 residues. The germline V gene has CDR1 DFQATT and CDR2 SNEGSKA (reference sequence). V lost 3 bases, J lost 1 base, and 14 bases lay in between. In DNA form, the CDR3 reads TGCAGTGCTAGGGGGGGATCTAGCCGCACAGATACGCAGTATTTT. The encoded protein is CSARGGSSRTDTQYF.

This chain links TRBV20-1 with TRBJ1-2; D unclear. The CDR3 has 15 amino acids. V dropped 2 bases and J dropped 6 bases, with 19 bases sitting between them. Germline V gene sequence: CDR1 DFQATT, CDR2 SNEGSKA (reference sequence). CDR3: CSARHVVPGRDGYTF. DNA of the CDR3: TGCAGTGCTAGACACGTAGTGCCTGGGAGAGATGGCTACACCTTC.

V usage is TRBV2 and J usage is TRBJ2-7; TRBD2 matches at 9 bases. CDR1 SNHLY and CDR2 FYNNEI come from the germline V gene. Trimming cost V 4 bases and J 2 bases; bases outside gene matches: 6. The CDR3 consists of 15 residues. The CDR3 nucleotides read TGTGCCAGCAGTGCCACGACTAGCGGCACCTACGAGCAGTACTTC. This codes for CASSATTSGTYEQYF. Drawing the rest from reference TRBV2 and TRBJ2-7, the complete variable domain is EPEVTQTPSHQVTQMGQEVILRCVPISNHLYFYWYRQILGQKVEFLVSFYNNEISEKSEIFDDQFSVERPDGSNFTLKIRSTKLEDSAMYFCASSATTSGTYEQYFGPGTRLTVT.

This clonotype was recorded a few times. V gene TRBV27 combines with J gene TRBJ2-3, with 7 bases fitting TRBD2. The CDR3 length is 15 residues. Germline V gives CDR1 MNHEY, CDR2 SMNVEV (reference sequence). V trimming: 6 bases; J trimming: 4 bases; junction bases outside the gene matches: 10. The DNA of the CDR3 is TGTGCCAGCAGCCTTTACGGGGGAGGGTCAGATACGCAGTATTTT. This encodes CASSLYGGGSDTQYF.

The chain employs TRBV3-1 and TRBJ1-6; possible D gene TRBD1, 6 bases. The germline V gene encodes CDR1 LGHDT and CDR2 YNNKEL (reference sequence). The CDR3 runs 15 residues. Trimming removed 5 bases from V and 5 bases from J, with 13 bases in between. The CDR3 region has the DNA TGTGCCAGCAGCTTACAGGACAGAGATAATTCACCCCTCCACTTT. Protein sequence: CASSLQDRDNSPLHF.

This clonotype has just a few counts. In DNA, the CDR3 is TGTGCCACCAGCATGCCCCGGGACGAAGAGACCCAGTACTTC. Its translation is CATSMPRDEETQYF. The genes are TRBV24-1 and TRBJ2-5; D possibly matches TRBD1 or TRBD2 (5 bases each). Per the germline V gene, CDR1 is KGHDR and CDR2 is SFDVKD. The CDR3 runs to 14 residues. Trimming took 7 bases from V and 3 from J, leaving 14 bases between them.

The J gene is TRBJ1-5, the V gene TRBV4-1; D gene unclear. The V gene lost 0 bases and the J gene lost 4 bases, with 7 bases spanning the gap. Looked up from germline, CDR1 is MGHRA and CDR2 is YSYEKL. The length of the CDR3 is 14 residues. CDR3 residues: CASSQDNPNQPQHF. CDR3 in DNA: TGCGCCAGCAGCCAAGATAACCCAAATCAGCCCCAGCATTTT.

This clonotype was observed a few times. The chain links TRBV6-6 to TRBJ1-2; 7 bases fit TRBD1. V was clipped by 6 bases and J by 6 bases; unmatched bases: 4. CDR3 length equals 12 residues. Germline V gene data show CDR1 as MNHNY and CDR2 as SVGAGI (reference sequence). Here the CDR3 DNA reads TGTGCCAGCAGCTCACAGGGGAATGGCTACACCTTC. Translated, it gives CASSSQGNGYTF.

This clonotype showed up many times. The chain recombines TRBV5-5 with TRBJ2-1; 12 nucleotides match TRBD2. Trimming removed 4 bases from V and 2 bases from J; junction bases left unmatched: 1. This CDR3 comprises 15 residues. From germline, CDR1 is SGHKS and CDR2 YYEKEE (reference sequence). CDR3 sequence: CASSRTSGAYNEQFF. The CDR3 DNA sequence: TGTGCCAGCAGCCGGACTAGCGGGGCCTACAATGAGCAGTTCTTC.

The chain couples TRBV4-1 to TRBJ1-6, with D unresolved. The V gene lost 4 bases and the J gene lost 8 bases, with 15 bases spanning the gap. CDR1 and CDR2 from the germline V gene are MGHRA and YSYEKL. The CDR3 spans 15 residues. CDR3 loop: CASSRKEGSDSPLHF. The DNA for the CDR3 is TGCGCCAGCAGCCGCAAGGAGGGAAGTGATTCACCCCTCCACTTT.

V gene TRBV5-5 combines with J gene TRBJ2-3, with 13 bases that match TRBD2. CDR1 and CDR2 from the germline V gene are SGHKS and YYEKEE (reference sequence). The CDR3 has 18 amino acids. The V segment lost 4 bases and the J segment 2 bases; nucleotides outside the gene matches: 10. The CDR3 region is CASSVYPGTSGDTDTQYF. The CDR3 DNA reads TGTGCCAGCAGCGTATATCCCGGGACTAGCGGGGACACAGATACGCAGTATTTT.

There are a few counts of this clonotype. V gene TRBV7-2 combines with J gene TRBJ2-3; 10 bases map to TRBD2. The CDR3 runs 17 residues. Losses at the gene ends were 5 bases for V and 1 base for J; bases not matched to a gene: 9. Germline CDR1 SGHTA, CDR2 FQGNSA. CDR3 sequence (DNA): TGTGCCAGCAGCGCCCAACTCGGGACTAGCGGCACAGATACGCAGTATTTT. It yields the protein CASSAQLGTSGTDTQYF.

J is TRBJ1-5 and V is TRBV6-5, with 9 bases fitting TRBD1. Germline V gene lookup returns CDR1 MNHEY and CDR2 SVGAGI. CDR3 length equals 18 residues. V lost 2 bases, J lost 2 bases, and 10 bases stayed unmatched. CDR3: CASSYPRDREEGNQPQHF. For the CDR3, the DNA is TGTGCCAGCAGTTACCCCCGGGACAGGGAAGAGGGCAATCAGCCCCAGCATTTT.

The gene calls are TRBV29-1 and TRBJ2-3; TRBD2 matches 16 bases. J gave up 1 base and V 7 bases, and 5 bases lay outside the gene matches. The germline gives CDR1 SQVTM, CDR2 ANQGSEA. The CDR3 is 16 amino acids. The CDR3 region is CSAAGTSGRGTDTQYF. CDR3 bases: TGCAGCGCTGCCGGGACTAGCGGGAGGGGCACAGATACGCAGTATTTT.

The chain couples TRBV29-1 to TRBJ2-7; a weak D match, TRBD2 (6 bases). The germline V gene has CDR1 SQVTM and CDR2 ANQGSEA. Trimming cost V 7 bases and J 4 bases, with 20 bases left between them. The CDR3 covers 14 residues. The CDR3 reads CSAIPGLEDYEQYF. The CDR3 nucleotides are TGCAGCGCAATCCCGGGACTGGAAGATTACGAGCAGTACTTC.